The 21 T cell receptor beta chains given below trace back to one sample, sequenced in a study of cytomegalovirus exposure and HLA in healthy donors. Vbeta (60) and Jbeta (13) primers were used in the PCR. The assay was immunoSEQ multiplex PCR, and TCRdb's table has in-frame clones only and misses some. The table includes roughly 140,000 clones, about three quarters detected once. What was sequenced was PBMCs. The receptor set was obtained from a male donor in good health and CMV-seronegative.

The chain combines TRBV7-2 with TRBJ2-7, with 10 bases aligning to TRBD2. The CDR3 totals 14 residues. V lost 2 bases and J lost 6; bases outside the gene matches: 4. The germline gives CDR1 SGHTA, CDR2 FQGNSA. Here the CDR3 reads CASSLSGRAGEQYF. CDR3 bases: TGTGCCAGCAGCTTAAGCGGGAGGGCGGGCGAGCAGTACTTC.

This sequence joins TRBV6-5 and TRBJ2-1; D might be TRBD2 (5 bases). This CDR3 contains 13 residues. Germline V gene sequence: CDR1 MNHEY, CDR2 SVGAGI. The V end lost 0 bases, the J end lost 13 bases, and 13 bases lay between the germline ends. The chain's CDR3 is CASSYSRVRGQFF. CDR3 sequence (DNA): TGTGCCAGCAGTTACTCGAGGGTCCGGGGACAGTTCTTC.

Notes on this clone: An end of the junction differs from the germline gene, which may be a read error. The chain combines TRBV28 with TRBJ2-3; D unclear. The CDR3 runs to 12 residues. Germline CDR1 reads MDHEN; CDR2 reads SYDVKM. The CDR3 DNA follows: TGTGCCAGCAGTCTGCGTACAGATGCGCAGTATTTT. Its translation: CASSLRTDAQYF.

The rearrangement links TRBV28 to TRBJ1-5, with D maybe TRBD1 (6 bases). Deletions cut 6 bases from V and 5 bases from J, with 32 bases between. Germline V gives CDR1 MDHEN, CDR2 SYDVKM. This CDR3 contains 20 residues. CDR3 nucleotide sequence: TGTGCCAGCAGCAAAAATCCTGTCTGGGGAGGGGGTTTGGTTTATCAGCCCCAGCATTTT. Encoded protein: CASSKNPVWGGGLVYQPQHF.

The rearrangement joins TRBV9 to TRBJ1-4; 8 positions match TRBD1. The CDR3 consists of 18 residues. V was pared by 4 bases and J by 0 bases, with 11 bases of the junction left unmatched. Germline V gives CDR1 SGDLS, CDR2 YYNGEE. CDR3 DNA: TGTGCCAGCAGCTACGGACAGGGTCGAGGAGCAACTAATGAAAAACTGTTTTTT. Amino acid sequence: CASSYGQGRGATNEKLFF. The complete variable domain, with remaining parts taken from reference TRBV9 and TRBJ1-4, reads DSGVTQTPKHLITATGQRVTLRCSPRSGDLSVYWYQQSLDQGLQFLIQYYNGEERAKGNILERFSAQQFPDLHSELNLSSLELGDSALYFCASSYGQGRGATNEKLFFGSGTQLSVL.

CDR3 in amino acids: CASSRQGTNYGYTF. CDR3 DNA sequence: TGTGCCAGCAGTCGACAGGGAACTAACTATGGCTACACCTTC. The rearrangement links TRBV27 to TRBJ1-2; 7 bases are shared with TRBD1. Per germline, CDR1 MNHEY and CDR2 SMNVEV (reference sequence). V gave up 5 bases and J gave up 0 bases; unmatched junction bases: 3. The CDR3 is 14 residues long.

This clone was detected only a few times. CDR3 DNA: TGTGCCAGCAGCCTGACGTCCGCGGGCTCACCCCTCCACTTT. Its protein is CASSLTSAGSPLHF. V is TRBV11-2 and J is TRBJ1-6; D unclear. The ends were cut back, 5 bases at V and 10 bases at J, with 15 bases in the middle. The V gene's germline CDR1 is SGHAT and CDR2 FQNNGV. The CDR3 runs 14 residues.

This clone was counted between two and nine times. Other DNA sequences in this sample translate to the same CDR3. The chain recombines TRBV2 with TRBJ1-1, with 8 bases that match TRBD1. CDR1 is SNHLY and CDR2 is FYNNEI in the germline V gene. This CDR3 has 12 amino acids. J was trimmed by 5 bases and V by 4 bases; bases with no gene match: 0. CDR3 residues: CASSGQGTEAFF. Here the CDR3 DNA reads TGTGCCAGCAGTGGACAGGGGACTGAAGCTTTCTTT. The variable domain in full, with the rest retrieved from reference TRBV2 and TRBJ1-1, is EPEVTQTPSHQVTQMGQEVILRCVPISNHLYFYWYRQILGQKVEFLVSFYNNEISEKSEIFDDQFSVERPDGSNFTLKIRSTKLEDSAMYFCASSGQGTEAFFGQGTRLTVV.

The chain couples TRBV19 to TRBJ2-2, with TRBD2 identical over 7 bases. The V gene's germline CDR1 is LNHDA and CDR2 SQIVND (reference sequence). The CDR3 runs to 16 residues. V trimming: 3 bases; J trimming: 5 bases; junction bases outside the gene matches: 9. DNA of the CDR3: TGTGCCAGTAGTATCGGGCAGGGAGGGTGGACCGGGGAGCTGTTTTTT. Protein: CASSIGQGGWTGELFF.

The V gene is TRBV13, the J gene TRBJ2-1; 8 nucleotides line up with TRBD1. V trimming: 5 bases; J trimming: 8 bases; junction bases outside the gene matches: 8. Germline V lookup: CDR1 PRHDT, CDR2 FYEKMQ (reference sequence). This CDR3 comprises 14 residues. As DNA, the CDR3 is TGTGCCAGCAGCCCTCAGGGGGCGGAGGATGAGCAGTTCTTC. Encoded protein: CASSPQGAEDEQFF.

The V call is TRBV9, the J call TRBJ2-3; 8 nucleotides agree with TRBD2. V was clipped by 0 bases and J by 5 bases; unmatched bases: 8. CDR1 is SGDLS, CDR2 YYNGEE, per germline. The CDR3 runs to 16 residues. The CDR3 bases are TGTGCCAGCAGCGTAGGGATAGCGGGATCGGTAGATACGCAGTATTTT. Translating gives CASSVGIAGSVDTQYF.

The chain has TRBV5-8 and TRBJ1-1; D is possibly TRBD1 (5 bases). Germline-derived CDR1 and CDR2 are SGHTS and YDEGEE. The V end lost 6 bases, the J end lost 1 base, and 16 bases lay between the germline ends. The CDR3 extends over 15 amino acids. CDR3: CASTPPPTGNTEAFF. The CDR3, as DNA: TGTGCCAGCACCCCTCCTCCTACAGGGAACACTGAAGCTTTCTTT.

The chain carries TRBV12-5 and TRBJ2-7, with 7 bases that match TRBD2. Trimming took 1 base from V and 0 from J; bases not matched to a gene: 12. CDR1 is LGHNT, CDR2 FRNRAP, per germline. The CDR3 contains 18 residues. CDR3 region: CASGLAILGGGSSYEQYF. The CDR3 nucleotides read TGTGCTAGTGGTTTGGCCATACTGGGCGGCGGGAGCTCCTACGAGCAGTACTTC.

This clone was counted only a few times. The V and J genes are TRBV6-6 and TRBJ2-5; D is perhaps TRBD2 (6 bases). This CDR3 has 13 amino acids. The V end was cut by 5 bases, the J end by 1 base, with 8 bases between. The germline V gene has CDR1 MNHNY and CDR2 SVGAGI (reference sequence). In nucleotides, the CDR3 is TGTGCCAGCAGTACGGGAGTCCAAGAGACCCAGTACTTC. Its translation: CASSTGVQETQYF.

The chain joins TRBV2 to TRBJ1-5, with 7 positions matching TRBD1. The germline V gene encodes CDR1 SNHLY and CDR2 FYNNEI. V lost 9 bases and J lost 3; bases outside the gene matches: 5. The CDR3 has 13 amino acids. In DNA, the CDR3 is TGTGCCAGTAACGACAGGGACAATCAGCCCCAGCATTTT. Its translation is CASNDRDNQPQHF. Combining the CDR3 with reference TRBV2 and TRBJ1-5 gives the whole variable domain EPEVTQTPSHQVTQMGQEVILRCVPISNHLYFYWYRQILGQKVEFLVSFYNNEISEKSEIFDDQFSVERPDGSNFTLKIRSTKLEDSAMYFCASNDRDNQPQHFGDGTRLSIL.

This clone was found a few times. One end of the junction fails to match germline, which may point to a read error. The chain has TRBV7-9 and TRBJ2-1, with 8 bases that match TRBD2. Germline values: CDR1 SEHNR, CDR2 FQNEAQ (reference sequence). This CDR3 has 16 amino acids. CDR3 loop: CSSREESGGIYNEQFF. In DNA form, the CDR3 reads TGTTCCAGCAGGGAGGAATCGGGGGGGATTTACAATGAGCAGTTCTTC. The complete variable domain, with remaining parts taken from reference TRBV7-9 and TRBJ2-1, reads DTGVSQNPRHKITKRGQNVTFRCDPISEHNRLYWYRQTLGQGPEFLTYFQNEAQLEKSRLLSDRFSAERPKGSFSTLEIQRTEQGDSAMYLCSSREESGGIYNEQFFGPGTRLTVL.

This chain connects TRBV25-1 to TRBJ1-1; the D is unclear. Germline CDR1 MGHDK, CDR2 SYGVNS. The CDR3 length is 12 residues. V gave up 1 base and J gave up 7 bases, with 7 bases separating them. The CDR3: CASSESTYEAFF. The CDR3, as DNA: TGTGCCAGCAGTGAATCTACCTATGAAGCTTTCTTT.

The chain is built from TRBV9 and TRBJ2-1, with 8 positions matching TRBD2. The germline V gene encodes CDR1 SGDLS and CDR2 YYNGEE. CDR3 length: 13 amino acids. The J segment lost 9 bases and the V segment lost 1 base, leaving 3 bases of the junction unmatched. CDR3 nucleotide sequence: TGTGCCAGCAGCGTATCGGGAGGGAGTGAGCAGTTCTTC. It codes for CASSVSGGSEQFF.

The chain has TRBV11-2 and TRBJ1-2; D is unresolved. Trimming removed 1 base at V and 3 bases at J, with 3 bases between. Germline V gene sequence: CDR1 SGHAT, CDR2 FQNNGV. The CDR3 loop spans 12 amino acids. The CDR3 coding sequence is TGTGCCAGCAGCTTAGGGCACTATGGCTACACCTTC. This translates into CASSLGHYGYTF.

The chain uses TRBV4-2 and TRBJ1-1; D is possibly TRBD1 (5 bases). The CDR3 contains 12 residues. Trimming took off 1 base at V and 11 bases at J, with 11 bases between the two ends. Looked up from germline, CDR1 is LGHNA and CDR2 is YNFKEQ. The CDR3 here is CASSQGGVPAFF. DNA for the CDR3: TGTGCCAGCAGCCAAGGGGGCGTCCCGGCTTTCTTT.

The chain joins TRBV25-1 to TRBJ1-2, with a tentative D call TRBD1 (5 bases). This CDR3 is 13 amino acids long. V was trimmed by 4 bases and J by 8 bases, leaving 14 bases between them. Germline assignment: CDR1 MGHDK and CDR2 SYGVNS. The CDR3 nucleotides read TGTGCCAGCAGTGTGGCCAGCGGGGGGGGCTACACCTTC. Its translation: CASSVASGGGYTF.